This entry lists 4 T cell receptor beta chains sequenced from one sample in a study of blood T cell repertoires in COVID-19. Sequencing used immunoSEQ multiplex PCR; TCRdb keeps in-frame clones, though not all of them. The sample consists of around 150,000 clones, 80% to 85% of them appearing once. Sequenced material: PBMCs or T cells enriched from blood (not recorded which). These receptors came from a woman aged 55-70 years who had recovered from COVID-19.

V is TRBV7-2 and J is TRBJ2-3; TRBD2 aligns across 9 bases. V was clipped by 1 base and J by 4 bases; unmatched bases: 6. CDR3 length equals 16 residues. The germline V gene encodes CDR1 SGHTA and CDR2 FQGNSA. The CDR3 loop is CASSLVASGASDTQYF. The CDR3 DNA is TGTGCCAGCAGCTTAGTAGCTAGCGGGGCCTCAGATACGCAGTATTTT.

The gene calls are TRBV5-4 and TRBJ2-6; TRBD1 aligns across 7 bases. CDR3 length: 16 amino acids. The germline V gene encodes CDR1 SGHNT and CDR2 YYREEE (reference sequence). V lost 3 bases, J lost 1 base, and 4 bases stayed unmatched. Written as DNA, the CDR3 is TGTGCCAGCAGCTCAATGGACAGGTCTGGGGCCAACGTCCTGACTTTC. This codes for CASSSMDRSGANVLTF. Looking up the rest from reference TRBV5-4 and TRBJ2-6 gives the full variable domain: ETGVTQSPTHLIKTRGQQVTLRCSSQSGHNTVSWYQQALGQGPQFIFQYYREEENGRGNFPPRFSGLQFPNYSSELNVNALELDDSALYLCASSSMDRSGANVLTFGAGSRLTVL.

This clone was observed a handful of times. The genes are TRBV7-8 and TRBJ1-1; no clear D. The CDR3 totals 13 residues. The germline CDR1 and CDR2 sequences are SGHVS and FQNEAQ. Trimming took 4 bases from V and 5 from J, leaving 11 bases between them. CDR3: CASSWAVGTEAFF. CDR3 nucleotides: TGTGCCAGCAGCTGGGCAGTGGGTACTGAAGCTTTCTTT. Using reference TRBV7-8 and TRBJ1-1 for the parts outside the CDR3, the full variable domain is GAGVSQSPRYKVAKRGQDVALRCDPISGHVSLFWYQQALGQGPEFLTYFQNEAQLDKSGLPSDRFFAERPEGSVSTLKIQRTQQEDSAVYLCASSWAVGTEAFFGQGTRLTVV.

The genes are TRBV2 and TRBJ2-2, with 8 bases lining up with TRBD1. Trimming removed 6 bases from V and 4 bases from J; junction bases left unmatched: 7. The V gene's germline CDR1 is SNHLY and CDR2 FYNNEI. The length of the CDR3 is 15 residues. Here the CDR3 DNA reads TGTGCCAGCAGCCCCGTACAGGGGGGCACCGGGGAGCTGTTTTTT. It yields the protein CASSPVQGGTGELFF. Full variable domain (outside the CDR3, taken from reference TRBV2 and TRBJ2-2): EPEVTQTPSHQVTQMGQEVILRCVPISNHLYFYWYRQILGQKVEFLVSFYNNEISEKSEIFDDQFSVERPDGSNFTLKIRSTKLEDSAMYFCASSPVQGGTGELFFGEGSRLTVL.